Presented here are 18 T cell receptor beta chains from one specimen sequenced in a study of OX40 agonist ivuxolimab in advanced cancers. Data came from immunoSEQ multiplex PCR; TCRdb stores just in-frame clones and leaves some out. The data hold around 26,000 clones, with around 81% observed a single time. The sequencing here drew on CD4+ or CD8+ T cells sorted from blood, taken in a trial of the OX40 agonist ivuxolimab. These receptors originate from an adult with an advanced solid tumor such as melanoma, head and neck, liver or kidney cancer.

The chain has TRBV7-6 and TRBJ2-7, with a weak D call TRBD1 (6 bases). The CDR3 extends over 12 amino acids. The V gene's germline CDR1 is SGHVS and CDR2 FNYEAQ. Trimming left V 8 bases short and J 3 bases short, with 11 bases between. The CDR3 loop is CASEDSHYEQYF. In nucleotides, the CDR3 is TGTGCCAGCGAGGACAGTCACTACGAGCAGTACTTC.

This clone occurred once. The rearrangement joins TRBV27 to TRBJ2-7, with D perhaps TRBD2 (5 bases). The CDR3 spans 16 residues. V lost 1 base, J lost 0 bases, and 13 bases lay in between. Germline V gives CDR1 MNHEY, CDR2 SMNVEV (reference sequence). The CDR3 loop reads CASSLFSPGSSYEQYF. DNA of the CDR3: TGTGCCAGCAGTTTATTTTCTCCGGGGAGCTCCTACGAGCAGTACTTC.

J is TRBJ2-2 and V is TRBV30; D remains ambiguous. The V and J ends lost 3 bases and 3 bases respectively, with 8 bases between them. Looked up from germline, CDR1 is GTSNPN and CDR2 is SVGIG (reference sequence). There are 13 residues in the CDR3. CDR3 residues: CAWRTSHTGELFF. CDR3 sequence (DNA): TGTGCCTGGAGGACCTCTCACACCGGGGAGCTGTTTTTT.

The J gene is TRBJ1-2, the V gene TRBV2; no reliable D call. CDR1 and CDR2 (germline): SNHLY, FYNNEI. This CDR3 region has 16 residues. Trimming pared 2 bases from V and 8 bases from J, leaving 21 bases between. The CDR3 sequence is CASSEYHYAGHLGYTF. The CDR3 DNA reads as TGTGCCAGCAGTGAATACCATTACGCAGGCCACTTGGGCTACACCTTC.

This clone was found once. The chain employs TRBV19 and TRBJ2-2; D is uncertain. The CDR3 extends over 13 amino acids. The germline V gene has CDR1 LNHDA and CDR2 SQIVND (reference sequence). Trimming took 4 bases from V and 5 from J, leaving 8 bases between them. The CDR3 DNA reads as TGTGCCAGTAGTAACACTGAAACCGGGGAGCTGTTTTTT. It specifies CASSNTETGELFF.

This clone is deemed medium-sized (0.01 to 0.1%). The chain combines TRBV6-6 with TRBJ1-5; maybe TRBD1 (6 bases). The V gene's germline CDR1 is MNHNY and CDR2 SVGAGI (reference sequence). The CDR3 loop spans 16 amino acids. The ends were cut back, 7 bases at V and 3 bases at J, with 19 bases in the middle. The CDR3 bases are TGTGCCAGCACCCCGAGGGTAGGGGGGACCAATCAGCCCCAGCATTTT. This sequence encodes CASTPRVGGTNQPQHF.

CDR3 amino acids: CASSLEVVSEAFF. Here the CDR3 DNA reads TGTGCCAGCAGCTTGGAAGTGGTCTCCGAAGCTTTCTTT. V is TRBV5-5 and J is TRBJ1-1, with D unclear. With 0 bases removed from V and 8 bases from J, the gap between germline ends came to 11 bases. CDR1 and CDR2 (germline): SGHKS, YYEKEE (reference sequence). The CDR3 extends over 13 amino acids.

The rearrangement uses TRBV13 and TRBJ1-2; 8 nucleotides align to TRBD1. The CDR3 contains 15 residues. V lost 6 bases, J lost 5 bases, and 11 bases stayed unmatched. Germline V gene data show CDR1 as PRHDT and CDR2 as FYEKMQ (reference sequence). The CDR3 DNA reads TGTGCCAGCAGTTACACCATCGGACAGGGATATGGCTACACCTTC. It encodes CASSYTIGQGYGYTF.

This clone has just one count. The rearrangement joins TRBV7-3 to TRBJ1-1, with 8 bases fitting TRBD1. J was trimmed by 5 bases and V by 2 bases; bases with no gene match: 7. The CDR3 runs 15 residues. Germline CDR1 is SGHTA and CDR2 is FQGTGA. CDR3 protein: CASSLAGQGKTEAFF. The DNA for the CDR3 is TGTGCCAGCAGCTTAGCCGGACAGGGAAAGACTGAAGCTTTCTTT.

CDR3 bases: TGCGCCAGCAGCCAGAGGTCCAGGGAGGATACGCAGTATTTT. This sequence encodes CASSQRSREDTQYF. The chain has TRBV4-1 and TRBJ2-3, with D tentatively TRBD1 or TRBD2 (5 bases each). Trimming pared 3 bases from V and 6 bases from J, leaving 13 bases between. The CDR3 is 14 amino acids. CDR1 and CDR2 (germline): MGHRA, YSYEKL.

The chain combines TRBV7-9 with TRBJ1-5; the D gene is possibly TRBD1 (5 bases). Trimming left V 3 bases short and J 4 bases short, with 16 bases between. Germline CDR1 SEHNR, CDR2 FQNEAQ (reference sequence). The CDR3 spans 16 residues. The CDR3 loop is CASSFGTPAANQPQHF. The CDR3 DNA sequence: TGTGCCAGCAGCTTTGGGACCCCCGCGGCAAATCAGCCCCAGCATTTT. The full variable domain, its missing parts supplied by reference TRBV7-9 and TRBJ1-5, is DTGVSQNPRHKITKRGQNVTFRCDPISEHNRLYWYRQTLGQGPEFLTYFQNEAQLEKSRLLSDRFSAERPKGSFSTLEIQRTEQGDSAMYLCASSFGTPAANQPQHFGDGTRLSIL.

The chain is built from TRBV9 and TRBJ2-1; 14 bases map to TRBD2. The CDR3 loop spans 15 amino acids. V lost 4 bases and J lost 8; bases outside the gene matches: 5. The germline V gene has CDR1 SGDLS and CDR2 YYNGEE. The CDR3 coding sequence is TGTGCCAGCAGCACAGGGACTAGCGGGAGCGATGAGCAGTTCTTC. This encodes CASSTGTSGSDEQFF. The complete variable domain, with remaining parts taken from reference TRBV9 and TRBJ2-1, reads DSGVTQTPKHLITATGQRVTLRCSPRSGDLSVYWYQQSLDQGLQFLIQYYNGEERAKGNILERFSAQQFPDLHSELNLSSLELGDSALYFCASSTGTSGSDEQFFGPGTRLTVL.

This clone occurred a few times. The chain uses TRBV2 and TRBJ1-6; 7 nucleotides align to TRBD1. The CDR3 consists of 15 residues. Per the germline V gene, CDR1 is SNHLY and CDR2 is FYNNEI. After removal of 5 bases from V and 4 bases from J, the junction contained 5 bases not matched to a gene. This CDR3 reads CASSPDRVYNSPLHF. The CDR3 DNA follows: TGTGCCAGCAGTCCAGACAGGGTTTATAATTCACCCCTCCACTTT.

V is TRBV2 and J is TRBJ1-5; D unresolved. V was clipped by 6 bases and J by 5 bases, with 8 bases between them. The germline V gene has CDR1 SNHLY and CDR2 FYNNEI. The length of the CDR3 is 12 residues. The CDR3 DNA sequence: TGTGCCAGCAGGACCATTGATCAGCCCCAGCATTTT. This codes for CASRTIDQPQHF.

This chain connects TRBV29-1 to TRBJ2-7; 7 bases fit TRBD1. The CDR3 loop spans 15 amino acids. Germline trimming cut 4 bases from V and 2 bases from J; bases unmatched to any gene: 11. Germline CDR1 is SQVTM and CDR2 is ANQGSEA. CDR3 in amino acids: CSVVPGQEKAYEQYF. The CDR3 DNA follows: TGCAGCGTTGTTCCCGGACAGGAAAAAGCCTACGAGCAGTACTTC.

This chain uses TRBV7-2 with TRBJ2-1; 11 positions match TRBD2. The CDR3 totals 16 residues. Germline CDR1 SGHTA, CDR2 FQGNSA. Trimming took 4 bases from V and 3 from J; bases not matched to a gene: 5. CDR3 DNA sequence: TGTGCCAGCAGCTCTACTAGCGGGGGTTACTACAATGAGCAGTTCTTC. This sequence encodes CASSSTSGGYYNEQFF.

V is TRBV7-6 and J is TRBJ1-1; 9 bases align to TRBD1. Germline values: CDR1 SGHVS, CDR2 FNYEAQ. The V gene end was trimmed by 0 bases and the J gene end by 6 bases; junction bases not matched to a gene: 8. The CDR3 contains 16 residues. CDR3 protein: CASSLASGQGIAEAFF. The DNA of the CDR3 is TGTGCCAGCAGCTTAGCCTCGGGACAGGGCATCGCTGAAGCTTTCTTT.

This chain connects TRBV19 to TRBJ2-1; maybe TRBD2 (5 bases). V lost 5 bases and J lost 6, with 11 bases in between. Germline V gene sequence: CDR1 LNHDA, CDR2 SQIVND (reference sequence). The CDR3 is 13 amino acids. In DNA, the CDR3 is TGTGCCAGTAGTGAAGCGGAGCTCAATGAGCAGTTCTTC. Its translation: CASSEAELNEQFF.